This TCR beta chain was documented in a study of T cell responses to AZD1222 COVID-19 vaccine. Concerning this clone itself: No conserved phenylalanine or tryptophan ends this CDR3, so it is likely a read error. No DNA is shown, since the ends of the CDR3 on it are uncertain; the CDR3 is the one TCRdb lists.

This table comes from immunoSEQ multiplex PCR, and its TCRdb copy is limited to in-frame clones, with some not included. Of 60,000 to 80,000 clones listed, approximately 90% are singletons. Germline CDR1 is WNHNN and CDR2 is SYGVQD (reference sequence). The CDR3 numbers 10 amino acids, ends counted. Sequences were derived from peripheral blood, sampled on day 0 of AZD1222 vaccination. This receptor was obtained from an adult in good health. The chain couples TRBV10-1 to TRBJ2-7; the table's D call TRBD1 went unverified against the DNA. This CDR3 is CASPYGQGPY.